This passage covers 9 T cell receptor beta chains from one sample sequenced in a study of shared clonotypes between healthy human individuals. Sequencing used immunoSEQ multiplex PCR; TCRdb keeps in-frame clones, though not all of them. This table has about 1.1 million clones, 60% to 85% appearing once. Sequenced input: memory CD4+ T cells from PBMCs. Sample subset: CD45RA-negative fraction. The receptors shown here come from a young man in good health. Some clones in this sample may be carry-over from other donors' samples.

This chain connects TRBV7-6 to TRBJ2-1; tentative D call: TRBD1 (5 bases). The V end lost 5 bases, the J end lost 8 bases, and 16 bases lay between the germline ends. The CDR3 has 14 residues. CDR1 SGHVS and CDR2 FNYEAQ come from the germline V gene. The CDR3 region has the DNA TGTGCCAGCAGCGCCCAGCAAGGGGTGGATGAGCAGTTCTTC. Translated, it gives CASSAQQGVDEQFF.

This clone was seen a handful of times. The chain carries TRBV28 and TRBJ1-1; possible D gene TRBD1, 5 bases. The V gene lost 6 bases and the J gene lost 0 bases, with 8 bases spanning the gap. The CDR3 covers 13 residues. CDR1 MDHEN and CDR2 SYDVKM come from the germline V gene. The CDR3 spells CASRRQLNTEAFF. The CDR3 nucleotides are TGTGCCAGCAGACGACAGCTGAACACTGAAGCTTTCTTT.

Of note for this clone: Other nucleotide sequences in the sample specify the same CDR3. J is TRBJ1-1 and V is TRBV18; no clear D gene. The V end lost 3 bases, the J end lost 1 base, and 12 bases lay between the germline ends. Germline V gene sequence: CDR1 KGHSH, CDR2 LQKENI. This CDR3 region has 15 residues. The CDR3 is CASSPTAGGNTEAFF. CDR3 DNA: TGTGCCAGCTCACCCACCGCCGGCGGGAACACTGAAGCTTTCTTT.

The chain is built from TRBV5-1 and TRBJ2-3; 7 positions match TRBD2. The CDR3 totals 16 residues. Per germline, CDR1 SGHRS and CDR2 YFSETQ. With V trimmed by 1 base and J by 2 bases, 7 bases remained unmatched. DNA for the CDR3: TGCGCCAGCAGCTTGTTGCGGGAGACACTCACAGATACGCAGTATTTT. It yields the protein CASSLLRETLTDTQYF. Using reference TRBV5-1 and TRBJ2-3 for the parts outside the CDR3, the full variable domain is KAGVTQTPRYLIKTRGQQVTLSCSPISGHRSVSWYQQTPGQGLQFLFEYFSETQRNKGNFPGRFSGRQFSNSRSEMNVSTLELGDSALYLCASSLLRETLTDTQYFGPGTRLTVL.

This chain links TRBV6-6 with TRBJ2-7, with D uncertain. Trimming pared 6 bases from V and 1 base from J, leaving 7 bases between. Germline V lookup: CDR1 MNHNY, CDR2 SVGAGI (reference sequence). The CDR3 is made up of 12 amino acids. The CDR3 spells CASSPVSYEQYF. The CDR3 DNA follows: TGTGCCAGCAGCCCAGTTTCCTACGAGCAGTACTTC.

The sample holds a few counts of this clone. The J gene is TRBJ2-3, the V gene TRBV7-9, with 8 nucleotides matching TRBD2. CDR3 length: 16 residues. Trimming cost V 5 bases and J 2 bases; bases outside gene matches: 9. Germline loops: CDR1 SEHNR, CDR2 FQNEAQ (reference sequence). The CDR3 DNA reads TGTGCCAGCAGCCGATCGATAGCGGGATTCACAGATACGCAGTATTTT. It codes for CASSRSIAGFTDTQYF.

The genes are TRBV20-1 and TRBJ2-7; tentative D call: TRBD2 (6 bases). From germline, CDR1 is DFQATT and CDR2 SNEGSKA (reference sequence). CDR3 length equals 11 residues. V was shortened by 3 bases and J by 7 bases, with 10 bases between the two germline ends. The CDR3 is CSASYREEQYF. The CDR3 nucleotides read TGCAGTGCTAGCTATCGGGAGGAGCAGTACTTC.

The chain joins TRBV4-1 to TRBJ2-5; 12 bases map to TRBD2. V lost 1 base to trimming and J lost 7 bases; unmatched junction nucleotides: 7. The germline V gene encodes CDR1 MGHRA and CDR2 YSYEKL. The CDR3 runs to 16 residues. Here the CDR3 DNA reads TGCGCCAGCAGCCAAGGGGTGGGGGGACTAGCGGGGACCCAGTACTTC. It encodes CASSQGVGGLAGTQYF.

In DNA form, the CDR3 reads TGTGCCAGCAGCCCCTCGGACCCCACCGGGGAGCTGTTTTTT. Protein sequence: CASSPSDPTGELFF. The chain couples TRBV7-9 to TRBJ2-2, with unresolved D. The length of the CDR3 is 14 residues. CDR1 is SEHNR and CDR2 is FQNEAQ in the germline V gene (reference sequence). V gave up 5 bases and J gave up 4 bases, with 11 bases separating them.